A selection of T cell receptor beta chains follows, all from one sample in a study of T cell changes during pregnancy in multiple sclerosis. Measured with immunoSEQ multiplex PCR; TCRdb has only the in-frame clones, and not every one. Among about 93,000 clones, 85% to 95% were seen once, and the ten largest hold 2% to 2.5%. The material was peripheral blood, obtained after pregnancy. These receptors were obtained from a female donor with multiple sclerosis, enrolled in a pregnancy study. Each CDR3 is given with its conserved first and last residue. Fields, in order: CDR3 length, J gene, V gene, D gene, clone size, CDR3 protein, CDR3 DNA. A D gene is named only where the DNA matches it firmly. Rows may omit the clone size; those that give it use once, few, many or a size class.

14 TRBJ1-1 TRBV30 TRBD1 - CAWRDRGWDTEAFF TGTGCCTGGAGAGACAGGGGGTGGGACACTGAAGCTTTCTTT
14 TRBJ1-1 TRBV4-1 - - CASRMGHPNTEAFF TGCGCCAGCAGAATGGGGCACCCCAACACTGAAGCTTTCTTT
13 TRBJ1-2 TRBV5-8 - - CASSLVSGYGYTF TGTGCCAGCAGCTTGGTTTCCGGGTATGGCTACACCTTC
18 TRBJ2-3 TRBV4-2 TRBD2 - CASSHNLPIAGVTDTQYF TGTGCCAGCAGCCATAACCTTCCTATAGCGGGAGTCACAGATACGCAGTATTTT
13 TRBJ1-1 TRBV4-2 - - CASSQELNTEAFF TGTGCCAGCAGCCAAGAATTAAACACTGAAGCTTTCTTT
15 TRBJ2-1 TRBV10-1 TRBD2 - CASRAGLAGGDEQFF TGCGCCAGCAGGGCCGGACTAGCGGGAGGCGATGAGCAGTTCTTC
16 TRBJ2-1 TRBV12-5 TRBD2 - CASGLPTSGRAIEQFF TGTGCTAGTGGTTTGCCCACTAGCGGGAGGGCCATTGAGCAGTTCTTC
14 TRBJ2-7 TRBV11-3 TRBD2 - CASSAGGGTYEQYF TGTGCCAGCAGCGCGGGCGGGGGAACCTACGAGCAGTACTTC
14 TRBJ1-1 TRBV11-2 TRBD1 - CASSFRQGRTEAFF TGTGCCAGCAGCTTCCGACAGGGGAGGACTGAAGCTTTCTTT
14 TRBJ1-2 TRBV12-5 TRBD1 - CASGQMDRGYGYTF TGTGCTAGTGGGCAGATGGACAGGGGCTATGGCTACACCTTC
11 TRBJ2-2 TRBV6-5 TRBD2 - CASKREGELFF TGTGCCAGTAAGCGGGAGGGGGAGCTGTTTTTT
13 TRBJ2-7 TRBV18 - - CASSPAATYEQYF TGTGCCAGCTCACCAGCGGCCACCTACGAGCAGTACTTC
14 TRBJ2-2 TRBV27 - - CASSFNQGNWELFF TGTGCCAGCAGTTTTAACCAGGGGAATTGGGAGCTGTTTTTT
15 TRBJ2-6 TRBV15 - - CATSRAGAGANVLTF TGTGCCACCAGCAGAGCAGGGGCCGGGGCCAACGTCCTGACTTTC
14 TRBJ2-1 TRBV27 - once CASKDHTSYNEQFF TGTGCCAGCAAAGATCACACCTCCTACAATGAGCAGTTCTTC
14 TRBJ2-5 TRBV9 - - CASNPDRGSETQYF TGTGCCAGCAACCCAGACCGGGGTTCGGAGACCCAGTACTTC
15 TRBJ2-7 TRBV19 TRBD2 - CASSRTSGSSYEQYF TGTGCCAGTAGTAGAACTAGCGGGAGTAGTTACGAGCAGTACTTC
14 TRBJ2-1 TRBV11-3 TRBD2 once CASSSGGGRNEQFF TGTGCCAGCAGCTCCGGGGGGGGAAGGAATGAGCAGTTCTTC
15 TRBJ1-2 TRBV11-2 - - CASSLGLVEYYGYTF TGTGCCAGCAGCTTAGGACTCGTTGAGTACTATGGCTACACCTTC
15 TRBJ2-7 TRBV11-3 TRBD2 - CASSLGGTSAHEQYF TGTGCCAGCAGCTTAGGGGGGACTAGCGCCCACGAGCAGTACTTC
13 TRBJ2-5 TRBV6-1 TRBD2 - CASSAGGVETQYF TGTGCCAGCAGTGCGGGGGGGGTGGAGACCCAGTACTTC
15 TRBJ1-5 TRBV19 - - CASSIGRGQVRPQHF TGTGCCAGTAGTATAGGAAGAGGGCAGGTCCGGCCCCAGCATTTT
15 TRBJ2-1 TRBV19 TRBD2 - CASSMGLAGENEQFF TGTGCCAGTAGTATGGGACTAGCGGGAGAGAATGAGCAGTTCTTC
15 TRBJ1-3 TRBV2 - - CASSEEGPSGNTIYF TGTGCCAGCAGTGAAGAGGGGCCCTCTGGAAACACCATATATTTT
17 TRBJ1-2 TRBV5-8 TRBD1 - CASSLTGTVSRRRGYTF TGTGCCAGCAGCTTGACCGGGACAGTCTCTCGTAGACGTGGCTACACCTTC
16 TRBJ1-3 TRBV27 - - CASSLHSLSSGNTIYF TGTGCCAGCAGTTTACACAGCCTGAGCTCTGGAAACACCATATATTTT
13 TRBJ2-7 TRBV14 TRBD1 - CASSPDRAYEQYF TGTGCCAGCAGCCCCGACAGGGCCTACGAGCAGTACTTC
12 TRBJ1-5 TRBV19 - - CASNGDGQPQHF TGTGCCAGTAACGGAGACGGTCAGCCCCAGCATTTT
16 TRBJ2-7 TRBV5-1 - - CASRGGTAGGHYEQYF TGCGCCAGCAGAGGCGGGACGGCTGGTGGGCACTACGAGCAGTACTTC
14 TRBJ2-7 TRBV6-5 TRBD2 once CASSLSGNSYEQYF TGTGCCAGCAGTTTGAGCGGGAACTCCTACGAGCAGTACTTC
15 TRBJ2-5 TRBV30 TRBD1 - CAWSTYQGAGETQYF TGTGCCTGGAGCACGTATCAGGGGGCTGGGGAGACCCAGTACTTC
17 TRBJ2-7 TRBV4-1 - - CASSQDPSGSVAYEQYF TGCGCCAGCAGCCAAGATCCTTCAGGGTCGGTCGCCTACGAGCAGTACTTC
16 TRBJ2-3 TRBV19 - - CASSLNRALLTDTQYF TGTGCCAGTAGTTTGAACAGGGCATTGCTGACAGATACGCAGTATTTT
13 TRBJ2-5 TRBV7-9 - - CASSFTSGETQYF TGTGCCAGCAGCTTTACTAGTGGAGAGACCCAGTACTTC
13 TRBJ2-7 TRBV18 - - CASSPGRLHEQYF TGTGCCAGCTCACCAGGCAGGCTCCACGAGCAGTACTTC
13 TRBJ2-1 TRBV6-5 - - CASRLTAYNEQFF TGTGCCAGCAGATTGACAGCTTACAATGAGCAGTTCTTC
15 TRBJ2-7 TRBV5-1 TRBD1 - CASSLVDRSSYEQYF TGCGCCAGCAGCTTGGTGGACAGGAGCTCCTACGAGCAGTACTTC
15 TRBJ2-3 TRBV7-3 TRBD2 - CASSSGTSLADTQYF TGTGCCAGCAGCTCCGGGACTAGCCTGGCAGATACGCAGTATTTT
16 TRBJ1-2 TRBV27 - - CASSFSQGRVNYGYTF TGTGCCAGCAGTTTTAGCCAGGGGCGCGTTAACTATGGCTACACCTTC
15 TRBJ2-3 TRBV18 - - CASSPPSGGTDTQYF TGTGCCAGCTCACCACCTTCGGGGGGCACAGATACGCAGTATTTT
12 TRBJ2-7 TRBV29-1 - - CSVTQTGREQYF TGCAGCGTGACCCAGACAGGTCGCGAGCAGTACTTC
12 TRBJ1-2 TRBV7-2 TRBD1 - CASSPPGGGYTF TGTGCCAGCAGCCCCCCAGGGGGCGGCTACACCTTC
14 TRBJ1-3 TRBV7-2 TRBD1 once CASSRQGLGTTIYF TGTGCCAGCAGCCGACAGGGTCTAGGTACCACCATATATTTT
16 TRBJ2-7 TRBV6-5 TRBD2 - CASTYSSGRSSYEQYF TGTGCCAGCACCTACTCTAGCGGGAGGTCCTCCTACGAGCAGTACTTC
16 TRBJ1-5 TRBV27 - - CASSPIQKGGGQPQHF TGTGCCAGCAGCCCCATTCAAAAAGGAGGCGGTCAGCCCCAGCATTTT